The 5 T cell receptor beta chains reported below all come from one sample, sequenced in a study of CXCR3 chemokines and chemotherapy response in bladder cancer. One entry per CDR3 protein results from TCRdb running MiXCR on the PCR reads. This sample has about 2,000 distinct CDR3 sequences, with over 15% found just once. This material was acquired from a patient whose treatment included neoadjuvant chemotherapy. These receptors were obtained from a human donor with bladder cancer that responded to neoadjuvant chemotherapy.

In its sample, this clonotype is medium-sized. The CDR3 protein is CASSLSRASGSYEQYF. CDR3 DNA: TGTGCCAGCAGCTTAAGCAGGGCTAGCGGGAGCTACGAGCAGTACTTC. The chain joins TRBV7-2 to TRBJ2-7; the match to TRBD2 covers 10 bases. CDR1 is SGHTA and CDR2 is FQGNSA in the germline V gene. V shed 2 bases, J shed 3 bases, and the junction held 7 bases outside the gene matches. The CDR3 extends over 16 amino acids.

Points on this clonotype: This sequence is one base from a far larger clone and is likely a read error. J is TRBJ2-7 and V is TRBV18; 7 bases are shared with TRBD2. The germline V gene has CDR1 KGHSH and CDR2 LQKENI. V shed 2 bases, J shed 7 bases, and the junction held 14 bases outside the gene matches. The CDR3 consists of 16 residues. CDR3 sequence: CASSPWQREGYNEQYF. As DNA, the CDR3 is TGTGCCAGCTCACCATGGCAGAGGGAGGGCTACAATGAGCAGTACTTC.

This clonotype has ten or more counts. The rearrangement links TRBV28 to TRBJ1-2; 12 bases match TRBD1. Germline trimming cut 4 bases from V and 4 bases from J; bases unmatched to any gene: 10. Looked up from germline, CDR1 is MDHEN and CDR2 is SYDVKM. The CDR3 has 17 amino acids. The CDR3 loop is CASSSGTGGASSYGYTF. For the CDR3, the DNA is TGTGCCAGCAGTTCCGGGACAGGGGGCGCTTCGTCCTATGGCTACACCTTC.

This clonotype was picked up many times. The chain carries TRBV14 and TRBJ2-3; 8 nucleotides align to TRBD2. Germline-derived CDR1 and CDR2 are SGHDN and FVKESK. The CDR3 has 16 residues. Trimming at V came to 3 bases and at J to 5 bases, leaving 10 bases not matched to a gene. The CDR3 sequence is CASSHLADLAGDTQYF. As DNA, the CDR3 is TGTGCCAGCAGCCACCTCGCGGACCTAGCGGGAGATACGCAGTATTTT.

This clonotype is large in the sample. This chain links TRBV19 with TRBJ2-3, with a tentative D call TRBD2 (5 bases). V lost 3 bases to trimming and J lost 0 bases, with 13 bases between them. Germline values: CDR1 LNHDA, CDR2 SQIVND (reference sequence). CDR3 length equals 16 residues. CDR3 sequence (DNA): TGTGCCAGTAGTATCGGGTCGGGCGGGAGCACAGATACGCAGTATTTT. Amino acid sequence: CASSIGSGGSTDTQYF.